This TCR beta chain was documented in a study of blood T cells in healthy people across ages (dated by TCRdb to about 2015). Study-level background: In model experiments, roughly one uniquely barcoded TCR beta cDNA molecule per two T cells was captured by template switching. Using deep sequencing normalized with unique cDNA molecular identifiers, the study measured how TCR beta repertoire diversity changes with age. Donors were grouped into four age groups: young (average roughly 16 years), middle-aged (about 40), aged (approximately 67) and long-lived (over 80). To avoid experimental bias, donors of different ages were randomly spread across the sequencing lanes. For two donors (one aged 18 to 29 and one aged 80 or older), the study analyzed two additional independent replicas of 1 million unique cDNA reads from the same blood draw. Study-level results and caveats: As age increased, observed TCR beta diversity per million T cells dropped in a roughly linear way, and a significant reduction was already evident by age roughly 40. Compared with the aged group, the long-lived group had more naive CD4+ T cells, fewer expanded clones and increased TCR diversity, a pattern suggesting age selection. Conclusive comparison of naive and antigen-experienced compartments was prevented by the profiling of bulk unsorted PBMCs. The percentage of naive T cells measured by flow cytometry correlated strongly with observed TCR beta diversity. Estimates of total diversity from one million sequenced T cells were regarded as lower bounds and underestimates. The CMV infection status of donors was not known, potentially confounding age-related changes in expanded clonotypes.

Systemically healthy Caucasian individuals from Russia, about 38 in total and aged roughly 6 to 100 years, were included as donors. Each donor gave roughly 9 milliliters of peripheral blood, drawn into EDTA-treated Vacutainer tubes. Ficoll-Paque density-gradient centrifugation was used to isolate PBMCs, with at least 6 million per sample. Trizol reagent was used to extract total RNA from the PBMCs, yielding at least 6 micrograms per sample. For every donor, an aliquot of PBMCs went through flow cytometry to measure the percentages of naive CD45RAhigh/CD27high T cells. The library was prepared using 5' RACE. TCRdb names Illumina HiSeq 2500 as the instrument used. A second PCR of about 7 to 12 cycles was run with a J-beta primer mix and a sample-barcoded 5' primer. Each TCR beta cDNA molecule received a unique molecular identifier from a template-switch 5' adaptor carrying 12 random nucleotides. Each sample yielded at least 3 million CDR3-containing paired-end reads. The Mint cDNA synthesis kit, primed by a TRBC-specific oligonucleotide, was used to synthesize first-strand cDNA from all RNA. Following uracil-DNA glycosylase treatment, a first 18-cycle PCR with universal primers M1SS and BC2_uni_R was performed on all cDNA. Concerning the study's data processing: For normalization, 1 million high-quality reads, each with a distinct molecular identifier, were randomly selected from each sample. Reads sharing molecular identifiers were discarded rather than binned into consensus sequences. MiTCR, run with a Q25 quality threshold and the strictest error-elimination algorithm, handled CDR3 identification, clonotype clustering and error correction. Lower-bound total TCR beta diversity was estimated with a nonparametric unseen species model using Euler transformation. TCRdb reworked the public reads: Q25 trimming with fastp, MiXCR clone assembly, productive beta chains retained. Records with the same CDR3 protein are collapsed into one entry carrying the most frequent genes and DNA. The V and J calls and clone size are TCRdb's, not the authors'. This sample is represented by over 950,000 distinct CDR3 sequences; roughly two fifths of them were singletons. In total, the top ten clones hold about 12% of the sample.

The table lists this clonotype with a count of one. Its recognized antigen is unknown. An end of the junction differs from the germline gene, which may be a read error. Taken from cysteine to phenylalanine, the CDR3 has 14 residues. Only CDR3 DNA remains: 42 bases, in frame from the first base. The germline V gene (reference sequence) yields SGHNT for CDR1 and YYREEE for CDR2. The receptor chain draws on TRBV5-4 and TRBJ1-1, and perhaps TRBD1 as D gene, on 5 matching bases. Sequenced sample: blood. The TCR was taken from a man aged 18 to 29 in good health. The CDR3 here reads CAGSQTAVNTEAFF. The bases are TGTGCCGGCAGCCAGACAGCGGTGAACACTGAAGCTTTCTTT. The CDR3, completed at both ends by the reference TRBV5-4 and TRBJ1-1 genes, gives the full variable domain ETGVTQSPTHLIKTRGQQVTLRCSSQSGHNTVSWYQQALGQGPQFIFQYYREEENGRGNFPPRFSGLQFPNYSSELNVNALELDDSALYLCAGSQTAVNTEAFFGQGTRLTVV.